The entry that follows covers one T cell receptor (beta chain) sequence. Its antigen is unidentified. The sample comes from a study of shared clonotypes between healthy human individuals. Overall study findings and caveats: Deeper or shallower sequencing was expected to change how clonotypes are shared among donors.

The protocol was immunoSEQ multiplex PCR, while the TCRdb copy is restricted to in-frame clones and leaves out a portion. The sample includes 2 million to 2.5 million clones, just under 95% seen only once; the top ten take approximately 0.39%. The CDR3 loop spans 15 amino acids. CDR1 and CDR2 (germline): ENHRY, SYGVKD. V trimming: 5 bases; J trimming: 4 bases; junction bases outside the gene matches: 7. The chain carries TRBV10-3 and TRBJ1-3; 8 positions match TRBD1. This sequence was found in a man between 18 and 35 years old in good health. Some clones in this sample may be carry-over from other donors' samples. Material for sequencing was naive CD4+ T cells from PBMCs. The subset: CD45RA+ positively selected. CDR3 loop: CAISRGQGAGNTIYF. The DNA for the CDR3 is TGTGCCATCAGTCGGGGCCAGGGGGCAGGAAACACCATATATTTT.